A selection of T cell receptor beta chains follows, all from one sample in a study of identical twins. One entry per CDR3 protein results from TCRdb running MiXCR on the 5' RACE reads. The data show 1.5 million to 2 million distinct CDR3 sequences, about 31% seen once. The sample taken for sequencing was cord blood. These receptors all stem from a newborn girl in good health. CDR3s include the opening cysteine and the closing phenylalanine or tryptophan. D genes are given only for firm matches. Some rows mark clone size as missing; the rest say once, few, many or name a class of expanded clone.

d_gene: NA
j_gene: TRBJ2-3
v_gene: TRBV29-1
abundance: few
CDR3nt: TGCAGCGGGGTGCACGCAGATACGCAGTATTTT
CDR3aa: CSGVHADTQYF

d_gene: TRBD1
j_gene: TRBJ1-4
v_gene: TRBV7-9
abundance: NA
CDR3nt: TGTGCCAGCAGCCGCACAGGGGGCGCTTATGAAAAACTGTTTTTT
CDR3aa: CASSRTGGAYEKLFF

d_gene: NA
j_gene: TRBJ2-1
v_gene: TRBV5-8
abundance: NA
CDR3nt: TGTGCCAGCAGCTTTCGGGGCCCCCCCCAGTTCTTC
CDR3aa: CASSFRGPPQFF

d_gene: TRBD2
j_gene: TRBJ2-1
v_gene: TRBV11-2
abundance: few
CDR3nt: TGTGCCAGCAGCTTAGCCCGTCTAGCGGGAGAAGGCAATGAGCAGTTCTTC
CDR3aa: CASSLARLAGEGNEQFF

d_gene: NA
j_gene: TRBJ2-7
v_gene: TRBV12-3/TRBV12-4
abundance: many
CDR3nt: TGTGCCAGCAGTTTTGCGAGCAGATCCGGAGAGCAGTACTTC
CDR3aa: CASSFASRSGEQYF

d_gene: NA
j_gene: TRBJ2-5
v_gene: TRBV4-2
abundance: NA
CDR3nt: TGTGCCAGCAGCCAAGACTTGATTCCAGCGGGCGTCCAAGAGACCCAGTACTTC
CDR3aa: CASSQDLIPAGVQETQYF

d_gene: NA
j_gene: TRBJ2-2
v_gene: TRBV4-2
abundance: NA
CDR3nt: TGTGCCAGCAGCCAAGAGTCCCGTATGCCCGGGGAGCTGTTTTTT
CDR3aa: CASSQESRMPGELFF

d_gene: TRBD2
j_gene: TRBJ2-3
v_gene: TRBV12-3/TRBV12-4
abundance: NA
CDR3nt: TGTGCCAGCAAGGAGCGGGGCCCTCTGATGGCGCAGTATTTT
CDR3aa: CASKERGPLMAQYF

d_gene: NA
j_gene: TRBJ2-1
v_gene: TRBV5-1
abundance: NA
CDR3nt: TGCGCCAGCAGCTTGACGGGGGAGACCTACAATGAGCAGTTCTTC
CDR3aa: CASSLTGETYNEQFF

d_gene: NA
j_gene: TRBJ1-2
v_gene: TRBV28
abundance: few
CDR3nt: TGTGCCAGCAGTTTATACCCACCGACGGCGGATGGCTACACCTTC
CDR3aa: CASSLYPPTADGYTF

d_gene: NA
j_gene: TRBJ2-7
v_gene: TRBV5-1
abundance: few
CDR3nt: TGCGCCAGCAGCTGGTCTTCCCGGGGGTCCTACGAGCAGTACTTC
CDR3aa: CASSWSSRGSYEQYF

d_gene: TRBD1
j_gene: TRBJ1-2
v_gene: TRBV4-1
abundance: NA
CDR3nt: TGCGCCAGCACAAGTAGTCCAGGGGGCGGCTACACCTTC
CDR3aa: CASTSSPGGGYTF

d_gene: TRBD1
j_gene: TRBJ2-3
v_gene: TRBV9
abundance: NA
CDR3nt: TGTGCCAGCAGCGTGACAGGGGCGAGCACAGATACGCAGTATTTT
CDR3aa: CASSVTGASTDTQYF

d_gene: TRBD1
j_gene: TRBJ2-3
v_gene: TRBV7-9
abundance: few
CDR3nt: TGTGCCAGCAGGTTCGGGACAGCCAGCGATACGCAGTATTTT
CDR3aa: CASRFGTASDTQYF

d_gene: TRBD1
j_gene: TRBJ2-5
v_gene: TRBV20-1
abundance: few
CDR3nt: TGCAGTGCCCCGGACAGGGGGCTCCAAGAGACCCAGTACTTC
CDR3aa: CSAPDRGLQETQYF

d_gene: TRBD2
j_gene: TRBJ2-1
v_gene: TRBV7-9
abundance: few
CDR3nt: TGTGCCAGCAGCCCACAACTAGCGGGCTCCTACAATGAGCAGTTCTTC
CDR3aa: CASSPQLAGSYNEQFF

d_gene: TRBD2
j_gene: TRBJ2-1
v_gene: TRBV9
abundance: few
CDR3nt: TGTGCCAGCAGCGTATTATCCACTAGCGGCTACAATGAGCAGTTCTTC
CDR3aa: CASSVLSTSGYNEQFF

d_gene: NA
j_gene: TRBJ1-4
v_gene: TRBV20-1
abundance: once
CDR3nt: TGCAGTGCTCCTCGGGACAACGCTGCAACTAATGAAAAACTGTTTTTT
CDR3aa: CSAPRDNAATNEKLFF

d_gene: NA
j_gene: TRBJ1-5
v_gene: TRBV9
abundance: NA
CDR3nt: TGTGCCAGCAGCGTCGGTGTGTCTAGCAATCAGCCCCAGCATTTT
CDR3aa: CASSVGVSSNQPQHF

d_gene: NA
j_gene: TRBJ2-1
v_gene: TRBV6-6
abundance: NA
CDR3nt: TGTGCCAGCAAGATGGCGGGGGCCTCGCCTGAGCAGTTCTTC
CDR3aa: CASKMAGASPEQFF

d_gene: TRBD1
j_gene: TRBJ2-3
v_gene: TRBV5-6
abundance: once
CDR3nt: TGTGCCAGCAGCTTGCACAGGGGAAATACGCAGTATTTT
CDR3aa: CASSLHRGNTQYF

d_gene: TRBD2
j_gene: TRBJ2-1
v_gene: TRBV4-2
abundance: few
CDR3nt: TGTGCCAGCAGCCAAGAGGCACTAGCGAACAATGAGCAGTTCTTC
CDR3aa: CASSQEALANNEQFF

d_gene: NA
j_gene: TRBJ2-2
v_gene: TRBV11-1
abundance: NA
CDR3nt: TGTGCCAGCAGCTTAAGGCTGGGGGCTAGAGGCACCGGGGAGCTGTTTTTT
CDR3aa: CASSLRLGARGTGELFF

d_gene: TRBD1
j_gene: TRBJ1-3
v_gene: TRBV25-1
abundance: NA
CDR3nt: TGTGCCAGCAGTGGCCGACAGGGCCCCACTGGAAACACCATATATTTT
CDR3aa: CASSGRQGPTGNTIYF

d_gene: TRBD1
j_gene: TRBJ2-5
v_gene: TRBV24-1
abundance: few
CDR3nt: TGTGCCACCAGTGATTTGCAGGGGGCCCAAGAGACCCAGTACTTC
CDR3aa: CATSDLQGAQETQYF

d_gene: TRBD2
j_gene: TRBJ2-7
v_gene: TRBV10-3
abundance: few
CDR3nt: TGTGCCATCAGTGAGTCAGGTAGCGGGGAAAACGAGCAGTACTTC
CDR3aa: CAISESGSGENEQYF

d_gene: TRBD2
j_gene: TRBJ2-5
v_gene: TRBV7-8
abundance: NA
CDR3nt: TGTGCCAGCAGCTTATACCAAGAGCGGGAGTATGTGGAGACCCAGTACTTC
CDR3aa: CASSLYQEREYVETQYF

d_gene: NA
j_gene: TRBJ2-7
v_gene: TRBV2
abundance: few
CDR3nt: TGTGCCAGCTCCCGGGACCAATCCTACGAGCAGTACTTC
CDR3aa: CASSRDQSYEQYF

d_gene: TRBD1
j_gene: TRBJ2-3
v_gene: TRBV12-3/TRBV12-4
abundance: NA
CDR3nt: TGTGCCAGCAGTTTTGGGACAGGGGCATCGACGGCGGATACGCAGTATTTT
CDR3aa: CASSFGTGASTADTQYF

d_gene: NA
j_gene: TRBJ2-1
v_gene: TRBV12-3/TRBV12-4
abundance: NA
CDR3nt: TGTGCCGGCAGTTCCGTCTCCTACAATGAGCAGTTCTTC
CDR3aa: CAGSSVSYNEQFF

d_gene: TRBD2
j_gene: TRBJ2-3
v_gene: TRBV20-1
abundance: NA
CDR3nt: TGCAGTGCTAGTGGACTAGCGGTCCACACAGATACGCAGTATTTT
CDR3aa: CSASGLAVHTDTQYF

d_gene: TRBD1
j_gene: TRBJ2-7
v_gene: TRBV6-6
abundance: many
CDR3nt: TGTGCCAGCAGGGGGGACAGGGTCTACGAGCAGTACTTC
CDR3aa: CASRGDRVYEQYF

d_gene: NA
j_gene: TRBJ1-4
v_gene: TRBV20-1
abundance: NA
CDR3nt: TGCAGTGCCCGACTACAGAGGGAAAAACTGTTTTTT
CDR3aa: CSARLQREKLFF

d_gene: NA
j_gene: TRBJ1-6
v_gene: TRBV20-1
abundance: once
CDR3nt: TGCAGTGCTAGAGAGGGGGTAAACTATGATTCACCCCTCCACTTT
CDR3aa: CSAREGVNYDSPLHF

d_gene: NA
j_gene: TRBJ1-1
v_gene: TRBV12-3/TRBV12-4
abundance: few
CDR3nt: TGTGCCAGCAGTTTACAGGGGACTCCAGAGGCTTTCTTT
CDR3aa: CASSLQGTPEAFF

d_gene: NA
j_gene: TRBJ2-7
v_gene: TRBV20-1
abundance: NA
CDR3nt: TGCAGTGCTACAATCTGGGAAACCTACGAGCAGTACTTC
CDR3aa: CSATIWETYEQYF

d_gene: NA
j_gene: TRBJ1-4
v_gene: TRBV20-1
abundance: few
CDR3nt: TGCAGTGCCAGAAGTTGGACGGAGGGGGAAAAACTGTTTTTT
CDR3aa: CSARSWTEGEKLFF

d_gene: TRBD2
j_gene: TRBJ2-7
v_gene: TRBV11-2
abundance: NA
CDR3nt: TGTGCCAGCAGCCTAGAGGCTAGCGGGATGGTAGGCGAGCAGTACTTC
CDR3aa: CASSLEASGMVGEQYF

d_gene: TRBD1
j_gene: TRBJ2-3
v_gene: TRBV27
abundance: NA
CDR3nt: TGTGCCAGCAGTTTAAGGCGGGACAGGGCGCAGTATTTT
CDR3aa: CASSLRRDRAQYF

d_gene: NA
j_gene: TRBJ1-5
v_gene: TRBV6-5
abundance: few
CDR3nt: TGTGCCAGCAGTTACTCAGGGAACAATCAGCCCCAGCATTTT
CDR3aa: CASSYSGNNQPQHF

d_gene: NA
j_gene: TRBJ1-5
v_gene: TRBV12-3/TRBV12-4
abundance: NA
CDR3nt: TGTGCCAGCACCTTAAGGGGGAATAGCAATCAGCCCCAGCATTTT
CDR3aa: CASTLRGNSNQPQHF

d_gene: NA
j_gene: TRBJ2-7
v_gene: TRBV7-8
abundance: few
CDR3nt: TGTGCCAGCAGCATGCGTCCGGGACCCAAGTTCTACGAGCAGTACTTC
CDR3aa: CASSMRPGPKFYEQYF

d_gene: NA
j_gene: TRBJ2-6
v_gene: TRBV20-1
abundance: NA
CDR3nt: TGCAGTGCGGGTCTCTCTGGGGCCAACGTCCTGACTTTC
CDR3aa: CSAGLSGANVLTF